This TCR beta chain was recovered during a study of long-term antiretroviral therapy in people with HIV. Study observations and caveats: Transplant-donor-level diversity was not reached after ART, though diversity increased.

None of the participants with HIV were treated outside the United States. Cryopreserved PBMC samples of about 1-11 million cells were used for DNA extraction. With survey level as its setting, the immunoSEQ assay was v3.0. Assay: immunoSEQ multiplex PCR; the TCRdb copy retains only in-frame clones and omits some. The sample consists of around 21,000 clones, about 81% of them appearing once. The germline gives CDR1 SGHNT, CDR2 YENEEA. The CDR3 consists of 18 residues. The ends were cut back, 0 bases at V and 0 bases at J, with 15 bases in the middle. Turning to this clone: Its matching antigen is unknown.

The sample here was unsorted PBMCs, taken 1.5 years after starting antiretroviral therapy. J is TRBJ2-1 and V is TRBV11-3, with unresolved D. The TCR comes from a man in his thirties or forties with HIV. Here the CDR3 reads CASSLDIVPQSSYNEQFF. The CDR3 DNA sequence: TGTGCCAGCAGCTTAGATATAGTGCCTCAGAGCTCCTACAATGAGCAGTTCTTC. Complete variable domain (other parts from reference TRBV11-3 and TRBJ2-1): EAGVVQSPRYKIIEKKQPVAFWCNPISGHNTLYWYLQNLGQGPELLIRYENEEAVDDSQLPKDRFSAERLKGVDSTLKIQPAELGDSAVYLCASSLDIVPQSSYNEQFFGPGTRLTVL.